These 15 T cell receptor beta chains came from one sample sequenced in a study of blood T cell repertoires in COVID-19. The protocol was immunoSEQ multiplex PCR, while the TCRdb copy is restricted to in-frame clones and leaves out a portion. This sample yields 350,000 to 400,000 clones, of which around 87% are seen a single time; roughly 1.9% belongs to the top ten. Material for sequencing was PBMCs or T cells enriched from blood (not recorded which). These receptor sequences come from a man aged 35-49 years in a cohort exposed to, infected with or recovered from COVID-19 (not recorded which).

The chain combines TRBV18 with TRBJ2-3; 10 nucleotides line up with TRBD2. Germline V gene sequence: CDR1 KGHSH, CDR2 LQKENI. With 2 bases clipped from V and 2 bases from J, the junction kept 4 bases outside the gene matches. This CDR3 has 16 amino acids. This CDR3 reads CASSPRGTSDTDTQYF. DNA of the CDR3: TGTGCCAGCTCACCAAGAGGGACTAGCGACACAGATACGCAGTATTTT.

V and J are TRBV18 and TRBJ1-1; TRBD1 agrees at 7 bases. There are 14 residues in the CDR3. The germline gives CDR1 KGHSH, CDR2 LQKENI. The V gene end was trimmed by 3 bases and the J gene end by 7 bases; junction bases not matched to a gene: 8. The CDR3 spells CASSPRTGGDEAFF. The CDR3 DNA reads TGTGCCAGCTCACCTCGGACAGGCGGGGATGAAGCTTTCTTT.

The rearrangement links TRBV27 to TRBJ1-1; D unclear. Trimming removed 6 bases at V and 5 bases at J, with 16 bases between. This CDR3 region has 14 residues. The germline CDR1 and CDR2 sequences are MNHEY and SMNVEV (reference sequence). In DNA, the CDR3 is TGTGCCAGCAGCATCACCGCAGGTCCGACTGAAGCTTTCTTT. Amino acids: CASSITAGPTEAFF.

Notes on this clone: Other DNA sequences within the sample encode an identical CDR3. The chain couples TRBV5-1 to TRBJ1-1; TRBD1 is a possible D gene (6 bases). Per the germline V gene, CDR1 is SGHRS and CDR2 is YFSETQ. The germline V and J ends were trimmed by 5 bases and 2 bases, with 10 bases remaining between them. The CDR3 spans 13 residues. CDR3 sequence (DNA): TGCGCCAGCAGTTTACAGGGAAACACTGAAGCTTTCTTT. Encoded protein: CASSLQGNTEAFF.

On this clone itself: Other DNA sequences in the sample encode the same CDR3. The chain combines TRBV7-9 with TRBJ1-5; D remains ambiguous. Germline CDR1 is SEHNR and CDR2 is FQNEAQ (reference sequence). The V gene lost 1 base and the J gene lost 6 bases, with 4 bases spanning the gap. This CDR3 has 12 amino acids. The CDR3 loop is CASSLGSQPQHF. CDR3 DNA sequence: TGTGCCAGCAGCTTAGGGAGTCAGCCCCAGCATTTT.

The chain is built from TRBV6-2 or TRBV6-3 and TRBJ1-2; D remains unclear. The CDR3 runs 12 residues. Trimming removed 2 bases at V and 5 bases at J, with 6 bases between. Looked up from germline, CDR1 is MNHEY and CDR2 is SVGEGT. CDR3 amino acids: CASSYPAYGYTF. The CDR3 nucleotides are TGTGCCAGCAGTTACCCAGCGTATGGCTACACCTTC.

This clone has a single count. The rearrangement links TRBV27 to TRBJ2-3; TRBD2 matches 9 bases. The J segment lost 0 bases and the V segment lost 5 bases, leaving 12 bases of the junction unmatched. This CDR3 region has 18 residues. Per the germline V gene, CDR1 is MNHEY and CDR2 is SMNVEV (reference sequence). This CDR3 reads CASSPQWGSGRSTDTQYF. The CDR3 DNA follows: TGTGCCAGCAGTCCCCAATGGGGAAGCGGGAGGAGCACAGATACGCAGTATTTT.

This chain joins TRBV28 and TRBJ1-4; D is undetermined. The CDR3 contains 15 residues. The V gene's germline CDR1 is MDHEN and CDR2 SYDVKM. V lost 6 bases and J 4 bases, leaving 15 bases between the germline ends. The CDR3 coding sequence is TGTGCCAGCAGGTTCTCGGGCGGGGATAATGAAAAACTGTTTTTT. Its protein is CASRFSGGDNEKLFF.

A note on this clone: The sample has other DNA sequences that encode this CDR3 too. This sequence joins TRBV19 and TRBJ1-2; D remains unclear. Trimming stripped 0 bases from V and 8 bases from J, with 7 bases between. From germline, CDR1 is LNHDA and CDR2 SQIVND (reference sequence). There are 12 residues in the CDR3. CDR3 nucleotide sequence: TGTGCCAGTAGTATAGAGGGCAGGGGCTACACCTTC. Translated, it gives CASSIEGRGYTF.

The chain links TRBV19 to TRBJ2-7; 9 bases match TRBD1. J was trimmed by 6 bases and V by 2 bases; bases with no gene match: 5. This CDR3 is 14 amino acids long. In germline, CDR1 is LNHDA, CDR2 SQIVND (reference sequence). The CDR3 DNA reads as TGTGCCAGTAGTATACAGGGACAGGGCTCCGAGCAGTACTTC. Translation gives CASSIQGQGSEQYF.

The gene calls are TRBV6-1 and TRBJ1-5; no clear D. This CDR3 is 15 amino acids long. CDR1 and CDR2 (germline): MNHNS, SASEGT. The V end lost 0 bases, the J end lost 2 bases, and 8 bases lay between the germline ends. This CDR3 is CASSEARRRNQPQHF. In DNA form, the CDR3 reads TGTGCCAGCAGTGAAGCGCGGCGACGCAATCAGCCCCAGCATTTT.

The rearrangement joins TRBV6-5 to TRBJ1-1; D gene unclear. The CDR3 consists of 14 residues. The V and J ends lost 0 bases and 0 bases respectively, with 5 bases between them. The germline V gene encodes CDR1 MNHEY and CDR2 SVGAGI. The DNA for the CDR3 is TGTGCCAGCAGTTACTCGAGTGTGAACACTGAAGCTTTCTTT. This encodes CASSYSSVNTEAFF.

The chain recombines TRBV7-3 with TRBJ2-1, with TRBD2 identical over 10 bases. There are 16 residues in the CDR3. V lost 5 bases, J lost 2 bases, and 6 bases stayed unmatched. From germline, CDR1 is SGHTA and CDR2 FQGTGA. CDR3: CASSPETSGPYNEQFF. The CDR3 bases are TGTGCCAGCAGCCCGGAGACTAGCGGGCCCTACAATGAGCAGTTCTTC.

This chain links TRBV30 with TRBJ1-5; a weak D match, TRBD1 (6 bases). The CDR3 has 15 amino acids. Germline loops: CDR1 GTSNPN, CDR2 SVGIG (reference sequence). V lost 0 bases to trimming and J lost 6 bases, with 15 bases between them. For the CDR3, the DNA is TGTGCCTGGAGTGTAGGGGGTGATGGTGGTCAGCCCCAGCATTTT. Translated, it gives CAWSVGGDGGQPQHF. Full variable domain (missing parts from reference TRBV30 and TRBJ1-5): SQTIHQWPATLVQPVGSPLSLECTVEGTSNPNLYWYRQAAGRGLQLLFYSVGIGQISSEVPQNLSASRPQDRQFILSSKKLLLSDSGFYLCAWSVGGDGGQPQHFGDGTRLSIL.

In its sample, this clone was seen once. This chain links TRBV5-1 with TRBJ2-2, with 7 bases matching TRBD1. The V segment lost 4 bases and the J segment 4 bases; nucleotides outside the gene matches: 4. The CDR3 sequence is 14 residues long. Germline CDR1 reads SGHRS; CDR2 reads YFSETQ. CDR3 nucleotides: TGCGCCAGCAGCCGATCAGGGGGCACCGGGGAGCTGTTTTTT. The encoded protein is CASSRSGGTGELFF.